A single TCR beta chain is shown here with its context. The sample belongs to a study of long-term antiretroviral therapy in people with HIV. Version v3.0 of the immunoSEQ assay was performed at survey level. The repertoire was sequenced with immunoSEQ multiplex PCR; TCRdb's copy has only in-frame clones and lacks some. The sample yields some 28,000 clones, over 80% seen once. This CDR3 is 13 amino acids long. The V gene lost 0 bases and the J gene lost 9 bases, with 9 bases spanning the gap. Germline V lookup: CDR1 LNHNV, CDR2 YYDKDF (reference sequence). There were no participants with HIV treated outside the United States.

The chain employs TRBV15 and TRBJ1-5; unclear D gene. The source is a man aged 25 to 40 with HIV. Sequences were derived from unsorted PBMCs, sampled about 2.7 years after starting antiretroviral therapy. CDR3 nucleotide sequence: TGTGCCACCAGCAGAGATCCGATGGGGCCCCAGCATTTT. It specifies CATSRDPMGPQHF.